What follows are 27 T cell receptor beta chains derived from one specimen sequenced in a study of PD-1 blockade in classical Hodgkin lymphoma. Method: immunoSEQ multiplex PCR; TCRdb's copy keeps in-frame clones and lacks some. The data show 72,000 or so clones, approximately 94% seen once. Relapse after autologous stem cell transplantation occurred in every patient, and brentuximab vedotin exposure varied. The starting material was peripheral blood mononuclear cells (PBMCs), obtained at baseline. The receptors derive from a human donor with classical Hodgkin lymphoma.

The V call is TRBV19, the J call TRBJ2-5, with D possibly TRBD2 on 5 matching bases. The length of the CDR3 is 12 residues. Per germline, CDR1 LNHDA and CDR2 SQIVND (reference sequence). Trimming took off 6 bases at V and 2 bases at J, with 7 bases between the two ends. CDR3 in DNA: TGTGCCAGTAGGGAGGATCAAGAGACCCAGTACTTC. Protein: CASREDQETQYF.

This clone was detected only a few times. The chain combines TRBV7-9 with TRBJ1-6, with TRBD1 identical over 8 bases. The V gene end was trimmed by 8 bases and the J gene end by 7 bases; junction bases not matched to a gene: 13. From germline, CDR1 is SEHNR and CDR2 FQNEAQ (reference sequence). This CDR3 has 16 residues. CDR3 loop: CASGEGQGARNSPLHF. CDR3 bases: TGTGCCAGCGGGGAGGGGCAGGGGGCGCGAAATTCACCCCTCCACTTT.

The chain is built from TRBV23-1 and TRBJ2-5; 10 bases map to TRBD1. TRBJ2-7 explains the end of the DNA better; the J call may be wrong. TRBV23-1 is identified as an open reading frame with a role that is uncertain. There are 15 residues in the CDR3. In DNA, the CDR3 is TGCGCCAGCCGAAAGGGGGACAGGGGATTGTACGAGCAGTACTTC. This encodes CASRKGDRGLYEQYF.

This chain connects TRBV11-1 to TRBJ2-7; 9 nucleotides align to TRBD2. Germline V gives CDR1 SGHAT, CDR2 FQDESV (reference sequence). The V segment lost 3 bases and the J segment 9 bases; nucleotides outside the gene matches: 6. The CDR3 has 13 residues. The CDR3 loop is CASSLRRGGRQYF. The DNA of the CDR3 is TGTGCCAGCAGCTTGAGGCGGGGGGGACGGCAGTACTTC.

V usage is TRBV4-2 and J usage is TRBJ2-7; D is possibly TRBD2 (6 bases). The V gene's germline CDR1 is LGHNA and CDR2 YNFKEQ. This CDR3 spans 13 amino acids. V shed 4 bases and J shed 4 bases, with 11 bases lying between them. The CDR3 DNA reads TGTGCCAGCAGCCCGGGGGTAGATTACGAGCAGTACTTC. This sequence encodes CASSPGVDYEQYF.

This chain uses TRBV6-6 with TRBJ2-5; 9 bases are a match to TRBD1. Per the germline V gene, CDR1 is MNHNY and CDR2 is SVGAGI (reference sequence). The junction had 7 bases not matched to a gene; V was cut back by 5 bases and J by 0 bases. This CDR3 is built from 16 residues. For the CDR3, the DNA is TGTGCCAGCAGTAAGCCGGGACAGGGAAACCAAGAGACCCAGTACTTC. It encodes CASSKPGQGNQETQYF.

In DNA form, the CDR3 reads TGCGCCAGCAGAAATTGGACTAGCGGGAGGGCAGATACGCAGTATTTT. Encoded protein: CASRNWTSGRADTQYF. The J gene is TRBJ2-3, the V gene TRBV5-1; 15 nucleotides align to TRBD2. Germline values: CDR1 SGHRS, CDR2 YFSETQ. This CDR3 contains 16 residues. J was trimmed by 4 bases and V by 5 bases; bases with no gene match: 5.

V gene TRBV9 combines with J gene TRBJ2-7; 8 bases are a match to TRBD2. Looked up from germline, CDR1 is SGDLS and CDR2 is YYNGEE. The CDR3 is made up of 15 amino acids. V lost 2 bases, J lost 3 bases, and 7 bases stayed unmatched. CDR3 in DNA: TGTGCCAGCAGCGTTCATCCAGCGGGGGACTACGAGCAGTACTTC. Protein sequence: CASSVHPAGDYEQYF. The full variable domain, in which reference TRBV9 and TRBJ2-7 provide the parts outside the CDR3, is DSGVTQTPKHLITATGQRVTLRCSPRSGDLSVYWYQQSLDQGLQFLIQYYNGEERAKGNILERFSAQQFPDLHSELNLSSLELGDSALYFCASSVHPAGDYEQYFGPGTRLTVT.

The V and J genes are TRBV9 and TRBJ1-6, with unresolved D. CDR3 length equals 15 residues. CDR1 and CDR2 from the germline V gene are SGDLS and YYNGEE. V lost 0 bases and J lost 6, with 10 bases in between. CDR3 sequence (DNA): TGTGCCAGCAGCGTAGCTGAGAGGGCTAATTCACCCCTCCACTTT. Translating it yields CASSVAERANSPLHF. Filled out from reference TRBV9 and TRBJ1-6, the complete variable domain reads DSGVTQTPKHLITATGQRVTLRCSPRSGDLSVYWYQQSLDQGLQFLIQYYNGEERAKGNILERFSAQQFPDLHSELNLSSLELGDSALYFCASSVAERANSPLHFGNGTRLTVT.

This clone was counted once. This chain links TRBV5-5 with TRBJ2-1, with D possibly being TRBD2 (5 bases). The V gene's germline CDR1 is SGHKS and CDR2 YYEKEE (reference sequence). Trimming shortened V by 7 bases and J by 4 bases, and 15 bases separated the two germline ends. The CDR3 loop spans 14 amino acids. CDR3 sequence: CASLGGRLYNEQFF. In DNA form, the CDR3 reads TGTGCCAGCCTCGGAGGTCGGCTGTACAATGAGCAGTTCTTC.

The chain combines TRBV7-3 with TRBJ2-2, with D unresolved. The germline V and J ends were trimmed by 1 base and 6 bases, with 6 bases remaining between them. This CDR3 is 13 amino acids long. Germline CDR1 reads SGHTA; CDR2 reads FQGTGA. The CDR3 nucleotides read TGTGCCAGCAGCTTAAATTCTGCCGGGGAGCTGTTTTTT. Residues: CASSLNSAGELFF.

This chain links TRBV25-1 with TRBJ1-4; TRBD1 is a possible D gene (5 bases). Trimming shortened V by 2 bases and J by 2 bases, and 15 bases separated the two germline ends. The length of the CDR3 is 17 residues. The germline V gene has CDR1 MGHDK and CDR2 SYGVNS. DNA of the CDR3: TGTGCCAGCAGTGAAGTCGTGGGGCTGGCGACTAATGAAAAACTGTTTTTT. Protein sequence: CASSEVVGLATNEKLFF.

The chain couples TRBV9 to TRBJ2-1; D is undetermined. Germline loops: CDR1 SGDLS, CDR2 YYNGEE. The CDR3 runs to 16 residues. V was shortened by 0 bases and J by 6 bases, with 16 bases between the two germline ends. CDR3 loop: CASSVDPAVWANEQFF. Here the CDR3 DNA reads TGTGCCAGCAGCGTAGACCCCGCCGTTTGGGCCAATGAGCAGTTCTTC.

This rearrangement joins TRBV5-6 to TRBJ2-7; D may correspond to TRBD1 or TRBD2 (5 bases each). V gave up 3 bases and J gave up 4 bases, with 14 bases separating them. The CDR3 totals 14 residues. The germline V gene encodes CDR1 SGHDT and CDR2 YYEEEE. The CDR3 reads CASSSGTEGYEQYF. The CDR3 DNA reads TGTGCCAGCAGCTCAGGGACCGAAGGTTACGAGCAGTACTTC. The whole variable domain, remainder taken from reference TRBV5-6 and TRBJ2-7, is DAGVTQSPTHLIKTRGQQVTLRCSPKSGHDTVSWYQQALGQGPQFIFQYYEEEERQRGNFPDRFSGHQFPNYSSELNVNALLLGDSALYLCASSSGTEGYEQYFGPGTRLTVT.

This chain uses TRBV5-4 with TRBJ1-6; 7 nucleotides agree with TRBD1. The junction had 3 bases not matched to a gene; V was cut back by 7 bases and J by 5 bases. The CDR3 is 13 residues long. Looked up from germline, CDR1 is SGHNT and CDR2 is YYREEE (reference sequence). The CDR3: CASSGTDNSPLHF. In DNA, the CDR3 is TGTGCCAGCTCCGGGACAGATAATTCACCCCTCCACTTT.

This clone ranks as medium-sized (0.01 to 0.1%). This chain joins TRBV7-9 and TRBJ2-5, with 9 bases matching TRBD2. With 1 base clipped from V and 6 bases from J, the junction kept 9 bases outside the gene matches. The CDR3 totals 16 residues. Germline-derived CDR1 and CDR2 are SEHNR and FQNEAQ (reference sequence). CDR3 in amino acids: CASSLDEGGRVKTQYF. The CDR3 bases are TGTGCCAGCAGCTTAGATGAAGGCGGGAGGGTAAAGACCCAGTACTTC. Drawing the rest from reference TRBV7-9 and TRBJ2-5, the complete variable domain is DTGVSQNPRHKITKRGQNVTFRCDPISEHNRLYWYRQTLGQGPEFLTYFQNEAQLEKSRLLSDRFSAERPKGSFSTLEIQRTEQGDSAMYLCASSLDEGGRVKTQYFGPGTRLLVL.

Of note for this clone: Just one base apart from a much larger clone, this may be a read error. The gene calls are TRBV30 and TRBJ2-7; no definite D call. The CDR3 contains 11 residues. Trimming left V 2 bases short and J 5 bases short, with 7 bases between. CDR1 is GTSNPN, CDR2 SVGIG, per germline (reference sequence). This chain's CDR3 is CAWSMAHEQYF. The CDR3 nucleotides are TGTGCCTGGAGTATGGCGCACGAGCAGTACTTC. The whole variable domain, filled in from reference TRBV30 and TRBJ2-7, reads SQTIHQWPATLVQPVGSPLSLECTVEGTSNPNLYWYRQAAGRGLQLLFYSVGIGQISSEVPQNLSASRPQDRQFILSSKKLLLSDSGFYLCAWSMAHEQYFGPGTRLTVT.

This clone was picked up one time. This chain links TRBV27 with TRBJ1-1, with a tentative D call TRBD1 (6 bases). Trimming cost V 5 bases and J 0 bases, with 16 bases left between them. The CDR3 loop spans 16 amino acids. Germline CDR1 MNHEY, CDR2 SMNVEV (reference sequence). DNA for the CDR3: TGTGCCAGCAGTAACCAGGGGCTCACCATGAACACTGAAGCTTTCTTT. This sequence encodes CASSNQGLTMNTEAFF.

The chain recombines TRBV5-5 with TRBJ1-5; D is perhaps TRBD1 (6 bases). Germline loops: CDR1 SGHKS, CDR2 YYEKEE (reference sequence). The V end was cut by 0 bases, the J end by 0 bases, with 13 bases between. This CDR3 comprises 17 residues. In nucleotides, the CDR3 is TGTGCCAGCAGCTTGGGGCTACAGGGTTATAGCAATCAGCCCCAGCATTTT. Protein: CASSLGLQGYSNQPQHF.

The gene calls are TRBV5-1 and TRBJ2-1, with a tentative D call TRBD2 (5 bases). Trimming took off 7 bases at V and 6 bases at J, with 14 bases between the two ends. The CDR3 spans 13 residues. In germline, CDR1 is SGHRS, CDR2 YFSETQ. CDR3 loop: CASGLPTSNEQFF. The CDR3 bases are TGCGCCAGCGGCCTACCCACTAGCAATGAGCAGTTCTTC.

Here the CDR3 DNA reads TGTGCCAGCAGGGGACTCAGGGAGGGAGTCGAAAAACTGTTTTTT. Residues: CASRGLREGVEKLFF. The rearrangement links TRBV2 to TRBJ1-4; D perhaps matches TRBD1 (5 bases). The CDR3 covers 15 residues. Trimming took 6 bases from V and 8 from J, leaving 19 bases between them. From germline, CDR1 is SNHLY and CDR2 FYNNEI.

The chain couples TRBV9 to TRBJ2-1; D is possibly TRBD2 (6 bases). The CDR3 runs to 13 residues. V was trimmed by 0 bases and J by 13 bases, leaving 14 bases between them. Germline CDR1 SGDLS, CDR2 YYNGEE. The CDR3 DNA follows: TGTGCCAGCAGCGTAGCTGGGGACGGGAGTCAGTTCTTC. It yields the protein CASSVAGDGSQFF.

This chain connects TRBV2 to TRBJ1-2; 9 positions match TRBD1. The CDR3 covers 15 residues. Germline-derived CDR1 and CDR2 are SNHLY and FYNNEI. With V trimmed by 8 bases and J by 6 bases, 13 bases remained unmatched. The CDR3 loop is CASVDPGQGGNGYTF. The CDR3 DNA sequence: TGTGCCAGCGTCGACCCGGGACAGGGAGGTAATGGCTACACCTTC.

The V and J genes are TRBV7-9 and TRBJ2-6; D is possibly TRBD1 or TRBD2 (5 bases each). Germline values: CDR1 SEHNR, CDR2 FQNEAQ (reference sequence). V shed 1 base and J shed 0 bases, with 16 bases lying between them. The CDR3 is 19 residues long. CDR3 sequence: CASSLDPGLVFSGANVLTF. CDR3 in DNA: TGTGCCAGCAGCTTAGACCCGGGGCTCGTATTCTCTGGGGCCAACGTCCTGACTTTC. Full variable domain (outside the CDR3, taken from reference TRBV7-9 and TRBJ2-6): DTGVSQNPRHKITKRGQNVTFRCDPISEHNRLYWYRQTLGQGPEFLTYFQNEAQLEKSRLLSDRFSAERPKGSFSTLEIQRTEQGDSAMYLCASSLDPGLVFSGANVLTFGAGSRLTVL.

CDR3 protein: CASSVYSGGNYGYTF. The DNA for the CDR3 is TGTGCCAGCAGCGTATACTCCGGGGGAAACTATGGCTACACCTTC. V is TRBV9 and J is TRBJ1-2; weak D call: TRBD1 (5 bases). With 1 base removed from V and 2 bases from J, the gap between germline ends came to 12 bases. CDR1 is SGDLS, CDR2 YYNGEE, per germline. This CDR3 has 15 amino acids.

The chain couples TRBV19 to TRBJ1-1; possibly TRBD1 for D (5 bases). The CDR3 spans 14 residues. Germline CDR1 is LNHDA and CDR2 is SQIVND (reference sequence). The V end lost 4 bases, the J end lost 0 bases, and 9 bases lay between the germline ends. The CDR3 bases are TGTGCCAGTAGTACAGGGATCATGAACACTGAAGCTTTCTTT. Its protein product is CASSTGIMNTEAFF.

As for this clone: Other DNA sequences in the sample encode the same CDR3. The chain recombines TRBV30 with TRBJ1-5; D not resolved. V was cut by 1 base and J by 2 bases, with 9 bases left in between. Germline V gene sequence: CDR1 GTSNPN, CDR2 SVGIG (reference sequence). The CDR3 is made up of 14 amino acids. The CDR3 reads CAWSGGLGNQPQHF. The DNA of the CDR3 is TGTGCCTGGAGTGGTGGGTTAGGCAATCAGCCCCAGCATTTT.